This T cell receptor beta chain was profiled in a study of beta chain features in type 1 diabetes. About the study: Examination covered fewer than 110 million sorted cells spanning all samples.

Every bit of the isolated RNA underwent reverse transcription, so sequencing read expressed TCRB transcripts. Clones were sequenced by immunoSEQ multiplex PCR, and TCRdb holds only the in-frame ones, with some missing. This sample carries around 330,000 clones, approximately 9.9% of them seen once, and the ten largest clones take 0.015% to 0.02%. This clonotype was sampled from a woman aged 30 to 39 in good health. Sequencing was done on a sample of naive CD4+ T cells from blood.

This chain's CDR3 is CASSPSPNLGRAGGETQYF. In nucleotides, the CDR3 is TGCGCCAGCAGCCCGAGCCCGAATCTCGGGAGGGCCGGGGGAGAGACCCAGTACTTC. V and J are TRBV4-3 and TRBJ2-5, with 8 bases lining up with TRBD2. V lost 4 bases and J lost 4; bases outside the gene matches: 20. The CDR3 consists of 19 residues. CDR1 LGHNA and CDR2 YSLEER come from the germline V gene.